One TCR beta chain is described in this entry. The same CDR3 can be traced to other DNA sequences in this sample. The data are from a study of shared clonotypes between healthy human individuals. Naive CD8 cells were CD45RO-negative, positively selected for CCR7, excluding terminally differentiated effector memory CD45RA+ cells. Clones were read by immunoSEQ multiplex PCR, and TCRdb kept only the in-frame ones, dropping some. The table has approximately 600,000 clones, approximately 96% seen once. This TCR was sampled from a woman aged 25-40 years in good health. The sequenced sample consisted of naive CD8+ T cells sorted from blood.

The chain's CDR3 is CASSLGSNEQFF. The DNA of the CDR3 is TGTGCCAGCAGCTTAGGGTCCAATGAGCAGTTCTTC. V usage is TRBV7-9 and J usage is TRBJ2-1; unclear D gene. V lost 1 base and J lost 6, with 4 bases in between. Germline lookup yields CDR1 SEHNR and CDR2 FQNEAQ (reference sequence). The CDR3 is 12 amino acids.